These T cell receptor beta chains were read from a single sample in a study of cytomegalovirus exposure and HLA in healthy donors. The table came from immunoSEQ multiplex PCR; TCRdb's copy has only in-frame clones and leaves some out. Here the sample spans about 160,000 clones, 70% to 90% being singletons. The sequencing input was PBMCs. The receptor source for this set is a young man in good health and CMV-seropositive. Each CDR3 is given with its conserved first and last residue. The D gene is left open where the match is weak. Rows may omit the clone size; those that give it use once, few, many or a size class.

j_call,clone_size,d_call,v_call,cdr3_aa,cdr3_nt
TRBJ1-5,NA,NA,TRBV2,CASARGGESYSNQPQHF,TGTGCCAGCGCTCGAGGAGGGGAATCCTATAGCAATCAGCCCCAGCATTTT
TRBJ2-1,NA,TRBD2,TRBV10-1,CASSHGLAGGNEQFF,TGCGCCAGCAGTCATGGACTAGCGGGGGGCAATGAGCAGTTCTTC
TRBJ1-5,NA,TRBD1,TRBV7-2,CASSLRWTGQGNQPQHF,TGTGCCAGCAGCTTAAGGTGGACAGGGCAGGGGAATCAGCCCCAGCATTTT
TRBJ2-5,once,NA,TRBV7-2,CASSLALQETQYF,TGTGCCAGCAGCTTAGCCCTCCAAGAGACCCAGTACTTC
TRBJ2-1,NA,NA,TRBV7-9,CASSGGKAPISSYNEQFF,TGTGCCAGCAGCGGGGGGAAGGCCCCGATTAGCTCCTACAATGAGCAGTTCTTC
TRBJ1-1,NA,TRBD1,TRBV9,CASSARGQWTEAFF,TGTGCCAGCAGCGCACGGGGACAGTGGACTGAAGCTTTCTTT
TRBJ1-4,NA,TRBD1,TRBV9,CASTTGTGDEKLFF,TGTGCCAGCACCACCGGGACAGGGGATGAAAAACTGTTTTTT
TRBJ1-1,NA,TRBD1,TRBV4-1,CASSQEMRPGTGDTEAFF,TGCGCCAGCAGCCAAGAAATGAGGCCCGGGACAGGGGACACTGAAGCTTTCTTT
TRBJ2-1,NA,TRBD2,TRBV27,CASSFDGRGGSYNEQFF,TGTGCCAGCAGTTTCGACGGACGGGGGGGTTCCTACAATGAGCAGTTCTTC
TRBJ2-7,NA,TRBD1,TRBV27,CASTDRGSEQYF,TGTGCCAGTACTGACAGGGGAAGCGAGCAGTACTTC
TRBJ2-6,few,NA,TRBV6-4,CASSARQEGSEGANVLTF,TGTGCCAGCAGTGCCCGACAGGAAGGGTCAGAAGGGGCCAACGTCCTGACTTTC
TRBJ2-3,NA,NA,TRBV7-9,CASSTAGTQYF,TGTGCCAGCAGCACCGCCGGTACGCAGTATTTT
TRBJ1-3,NA,NA,TRBV18,CASSPSGTPGNTIYF,TGTGCCAGCTCACCCTCCGGGACACCTGGAAACACCATATATTTT
TRBJ2-1,NA,TRBD2,TRBV5-4,CASSFSGGSYNEQFF,TGTGCCAGCAGCTTTAGCGGGGGGTCCTACAATGAGCAGTTCTTC
TRBJ2-1,NA,NA,TRBV6-5,CASSYGGALYNEQFF,TGTGCCAGCAGTTACGGGGGCGCCTTATACAATGAGCAGTTCTTC
TRBJ2-3,NA,NA,TRBV5-1,CARPQGDTQYF,TGCGCCAGGCCCCAGGGGGATACGCAGTATTTT
TRBJ2-2,NA,TRBD2,TRBV19,CASSMTSGIGELFF,TGTGCCAGTAGTATGACTAGCGGTATCGGGGAGCTGTTTTTT
TRBJ1-4,NA,NA,TRBV7-2,CASSSRGVLNEKLFF,TGTGCCAGCAGCTCACGGGGAGTTCTAAATGAAAAACTGTTTTTT
TRBJ1-2,NA,NA,TRBV4-3,CASSRGRDSYGYTF,TGCGCCAGCAGCCGGGGGAGGGACTCCTATGGCTACACCTTC
TRBJ2-7,NA,TRBD1,TRBV19,CASRDQTGAGSYEQYF,TGTGCCAGTAGGGACCAGACAGGGGCGGGCTCCTACGAGCAGTACTTC
TRBJ2-1,NA,TRBD1,TRBV5-1,CASSSDRGLYNEQFF,TGCGCCAGCAGCTCCGACAGGGGGCTCTACAATGAGCAGTTCTTC
TRBJ2-2,NA,NA,TRBV5-1,CASSSVLGDGELFF,TGCGCCAGCAGCTCGGTACTGGGCGATGGGGAGCTGTTTTTT
TRBJ2-5,NA,NA,TRBV21-1,CASSKAGRGCQETQYF,TGTGCCAGCAGCAAAGCGGGGAGGGGTTGTCAAGAGACCCAGTACTTC
TRBJ2-7,NA,TRBD1,TRBV5-6,CASSWGVTRQGPYYEQYF,TGTGCCAGCAGCTGGGGCGTTACGAGACAGGGTCCCTATTACGAGCAGTACTTC
TRBJ2-2,NA,NA,TRBV11-3,CASSLVGGQTNTGELFF,TGTGCCAGCAGCTTAGTGGGGGGACAGACGAACACCGGGGAGCTGTTTTTT
TRBJ2-1,NA,TRBD2,TRBV4-3,CASSPGVAGGFLGNEQFF,TGCGCCAGCAGCCCCGGGGTGGCGGGGGGCTTTCTGGGCAATGAGCAGTTCTTC
TRBJ1-5,once,NA,TRBV6-1,CASSVRLSNSNQPQHF,TGTGCCAGCAGTGTAAGATTGAGTAATAGCAATCAGCCCCAGCATTTT
TRBJ2-2,NA,TRBD2,TRBV7-6,CASSPAPGDSGGPNTGELFF,TGTGCCAGCAGCCCCGCGCCGGGGGATAGCGGGGGGCCGAACACCGGGGAGCTGTTTTTT
TRBJ2-5,once,NA,TRBV5-6,CASSLWTVLGETQYF,TGTGCCAGCAGCTTGTGGACAGTATTGGGAGAGACCCAGTACTTC
TRBJ1-5,NA,TRBD1,TRBV5-8,CASSSRGIRDQPQHF,TGTGCCAGCAGCAGCAGGGGGATCAGGGATCAGCCCCAGCATTTT
TRBJ2-7,once,NA,TRBV1,CTSSQDREGAADSYEQYF,TGCACCAGCAGCCAAGATCGGGAGGGAGCCGCCGACTCCTACGAGCAGTACTTC
TRBJ2-1,NA,NA,TRBV19,CASKRAFLSTNEQFF,TGTGCCAGTAAACGAGCCTTCCTCTCAACCAATGAGCAGTTCTTC
TRBJ2-1,NA,TRBD2,TRBV10-3,CAISAGGPHNEQFF,TGTGCCATCAGTGCGGGGGGGCCCCACAATGAGCAGTTCTTC
TRBJ2-4,NA,TRBD2,TRBV2,CASSPTSGGAGAKNIQYF,TGTGCCAGCAGTCCTACTAGCGGGGGGGCGGGAGCCAAAAACATTCAGTACTTC
TRBJ2-1,NA,TRBD2,TRBV14,CASSQVSGERSYNEQFF,TGTGCCAGCAGCCAAGTGAGCGGGGAGCGCTCCTACAATGAGCAGTTCTTC
TRBJ1-2,NA,NA,TRBV11-2,CASSLPGESRSGYTF,TGTGCCAGCAGCTTACCCGGGGAGTCACGGTCTGGCTACACCTTC
TRBJ2-5,NA,NA,TRBV7-2,CASSLVRRREETQYF,TGTGCCAGCAGCTTAGTGAGGAGGCGGGAAGAGACCCAGTACTTC
TRBJ2-2,NA,NA,TRBV27,CASSPGENTGELFF,TGTGCCAGCAGTCCAGGGGAGAACACCGGGGAGCTGTTTTTT
TRBJ2-4,few,TRBD2,TRBV4-3,CASSPETSGLFKNIQYF,TGCGCCAGCTCTCCGGAGACTAGCGGCCTTTTTAAAAACATTCAGTACTTC
TRBJ1-1,NA,NA,TRBV5-1,CASSSRGEAFF,TGCGCCAGCAGCTCACGGGGTGAAGCTTTCTTT
TRBJ2-5,NA,TRBD1,TRBV7-2,CASARAGTGNWETQYF,TGTGCCAGCGCACGTGCCGGGACAGGGAATTGGGAGACCCAGTACTTC
TRBJ2-1,NA,TRBD1,TRBV30,CAWTWTGAYEQFF,TGTGCCTGGACCTGGACAGGCGCTTATGAGCAGTTCTTC
TRBJ2-3,NA,NA,TRBV7-3,CASSLWTGVNTDTQYF,TGTGCCAGCAGCTTATGGACGGGGGTGAACACAGATACGCAGTATTTT
TRBJ1-4,NA,NA,TRBV5-6,CASSLTQVYNEKLFF,TGTGCCAGCAGCCTGACACAGGTTTATAATGAAAAACTGTTTTTT
TRBJ1-1,NA,NA,TRBV19,CASSKQGMAEAFF,TGTGCCAGTAGTAAACAGGGCATGGCTGAAGCTTTCTTT
TRBJ2-1,NA,TRBD2,TRBV11-3,CASSPGGGYNEQFF,TGTGCCAGCAGCCCCGGGGGGGGGTACAATGAGCAGTTCTTC
TRBJ1-5,NA,NA,TRBV18,CASSPLTGNNQPQHF,TGTGCCAGCTCACCCCTTACAGGGAACAATCAGCCCCAGCATTTT
TRBJ1-2,NA,NA,TRBV21-1,CASSKMSGSNYGYTF,TGTGCCAGCAGCAAGATGAGCGGATCTAACTATGGCTACACCTTC
TRBJ2-6,NA,TRBD1,TRBV19,CAIRDRGTGANVLTF,TGTGCCATCCGGGACAGGGGTACCGGGGCCAACGTCCTGACTTTC
TRBJ1-4,NA,NA,TRBV7-9,CASSGRDEKLFF,TGTGCCAGCAGCGGCAGGGATGAAAAACTGTTTTTT
TRBJ2-7,NA,NA,TRBV12-2,CASRYPRASAGEQYF,TGTGCAAGTCGCTACCCCAGGGCCTCGGCGGGGGAGCAGTACTTC
TRBJ1-2,NA,NA,TRBV13,CASSTVSYGYTF,TGTGCCAGCAGCACGGTTAGCTATGGCTACACCTTC
TRBJ2-1,NA,NA,TRBV4-1,CASSQEGGSRSSYNEQFF,TGCGCCAGCAGCCAAGAAGGGGGAAGTCGTAGCTCCTACAATGAGCAGTTCTTC
TRBJ2-2,NA,TRBD1,TRBV19,CASSLLRPGTGDTGELFF,TGTGCCAGTAGTCTATTGCGACCCGGGACAGGGGACACCGGGGAGCTGTTTTTT